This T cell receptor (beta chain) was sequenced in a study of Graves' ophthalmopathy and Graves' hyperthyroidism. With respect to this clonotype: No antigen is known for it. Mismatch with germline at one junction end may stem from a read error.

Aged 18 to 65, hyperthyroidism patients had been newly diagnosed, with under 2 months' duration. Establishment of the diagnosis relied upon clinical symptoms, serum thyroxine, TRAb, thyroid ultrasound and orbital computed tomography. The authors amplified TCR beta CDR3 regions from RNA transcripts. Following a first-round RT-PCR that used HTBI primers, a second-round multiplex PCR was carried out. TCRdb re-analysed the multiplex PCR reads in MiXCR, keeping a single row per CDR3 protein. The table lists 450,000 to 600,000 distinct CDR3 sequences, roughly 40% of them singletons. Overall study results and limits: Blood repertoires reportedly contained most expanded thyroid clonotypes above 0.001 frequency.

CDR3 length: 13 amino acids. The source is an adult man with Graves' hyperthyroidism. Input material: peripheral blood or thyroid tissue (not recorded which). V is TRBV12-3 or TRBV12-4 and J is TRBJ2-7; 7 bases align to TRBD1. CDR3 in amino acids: CASRPGQAHERYF. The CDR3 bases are TGTGCCAGCAGACCTGGACAGGCCCACGAGCGGTACTTC.